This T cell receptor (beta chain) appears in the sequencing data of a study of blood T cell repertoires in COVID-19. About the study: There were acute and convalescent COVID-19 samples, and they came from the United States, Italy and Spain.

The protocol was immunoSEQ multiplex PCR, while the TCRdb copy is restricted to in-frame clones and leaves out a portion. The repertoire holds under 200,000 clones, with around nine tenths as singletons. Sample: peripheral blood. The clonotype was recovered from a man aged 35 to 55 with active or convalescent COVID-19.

Here the CDR3 reads CASSQEVSGLAGGGTTGELFF. The CDR3 nucleotides are TGTGCCAGCAGCCAAGAGGTTTCGGGACTAGCGGGAGGTGGAACCACCGGGGAGCTGTTTTTT. J is TRBJ2-2 and V is TRBV4-2; 15 nucleotides line up with TRBD2. The CDR3 loop spans 21 amino acids. V trimming: 0 bases; J trimming: 4 bases; junction bases outside the gene matches: 12. Germline CDR1 LGHNA, CDR2 YNFKEQ.